The 26 T cell receptor beta chains below were found in one sample sequenced in a study of blood T cell repertoires in COVID-19. The repertoire was sequenced with immunoSEQ multiplex PCR; TCRdb's copy has only in-frame clones and lacks some. The table shows about 360,000 clones, with 85% to 90% occurring only once. Specimen: peripheral blood. These receptors all come from a human donor in a cohort sampled during active COVID-19.

The chain joins TRBV7-3 to TRBJ1-2; 7 bases line up with TRBD1. The length of the CDR3 is 13 residues. Germline assignment: CDR1 SGHTA and CDR2 FQGTGA. The ends lost 5 bases at V and 14 bases at J; junction bases unmatched: 14. CDR3 coding DNA: TGTGCCAGCAGCCTAGCCCTACAGGGGCCAAGGACCTTC. Its protein product is CASSLALQGPRTF.

V gene TRBV11-2 combines with J gene TRBJ1-6; 8 nucleotides agree with TRBD1. Germline CDR1 and CDR2: SGHAT and FQNNGV. This CDR3 contains 14 residues. J was trimmed by 10 bases and V by 5 bases; bases with no gene match: 7. In nucleotides, the CDR3 is TGTGCCAGCAGCCTGCGACAGGGGAGGTCACCCCTCCACTTT. This sequence encodes CASSLRQGRSPLHF.

The V and J genes are TRBV13 and TRBJ2-7; possibly TRBD1 for D (6 bases). The CDR3 is made up of 13 amino acids. Germline-derived CDR1 and CDR2 are PRHDT and FYEKMQ (reference sequence). Trimming took 5 bases from V and 5 from J, leaving 13 bases between them. The chain's CDR3 is CASSETYRDEQYF. In DNA, the CDR3 is TGTGCCAGCAGCGAAACTTACAGGGACGAGCAGTACTTC.

This sequence joins TRBV6-5 and TRBJ2-5, with 11 bases matching TRBD2. V lost 7 bases, J lost 7 bases, and 8 bases stayed unmatched. This CDR3 contains 14 residues. Germline V gives CDR1 MNHEY, CDR2 SVGAGI. CDR3: CASTQWGTSGTQYF. CDR3 bases: TGTGCCAGCACTCAATGGGGGACTAGCGGGACCCAGTACTTC.

The V gene is TRBV5-5, the J gene TRBJ2-5; 8 bases match TRBD1. With 1 base clipped from V and 2 bases from J, the junction kept 13 bases outside the gene matches. Germline V gene data show CDR1 as SGHKS and CDR2 as YYEKEE (reference sequence). This CDR3 has 18 residues. As DNA, the CDR3 is TGTGCCAGCAGCTTGCTCGACAGGGGCCCGGATGCTCAAGAGACCCAGTACTTC. Encoded protein: CASSLLDRGPDAQETQYF.

In this sample, this clone turned up once. The chain couples TRBV4-1 to TRBJ1-1; 8 bases match TRBD1. There are 15 residues in the CDR3. Germline-derived CDR1 and CDR2 are MGHRA and YSYEKL. Unmatched junction bases numbered 7, after V lost 6 bases and J lost 1 base. The CDR3 DNA reads as TGCGCCAGCAGACCAACAGGGGGTGCGAACACTGAAGCTTTCTTT. This encodes CASRPTGGANTEAFF.

The CDR3 protein is CASSLALRGGGGNTEAFF. The CDR3 nucleotides read TGTGCCAGCAGCTTAGCGCTAAGAGGGGGCGGCGGGAACACTGAAGCTTTCTTT. The chain is built from TRBV7-9 and TRBJ1-1, with 7 bases aligning to TRBD1. V was pared by 0 bases and J by 1 base, with 11 bases of the junction left unmatched. CDR1 is SEHNR and CDR2 is FQNEAQ in the germline V gene (reference sequence). The CDR3 contains 18 residues. The full variable domain, with the rest looked up from reference TRBV7-9 and TRBJ1-1, is DTGVSQNPRHKITKRGQNVTFRCDPISEHNRLYWYRQTLGQGPEFLTYFQNEAQLEKSRLLSDRFSAERPKGSFSTLEIQRTEQGDSAMYLCASSLALRGGGGNTEAFFGQGTRLTVV.

The V and J genes are TRBV13 and TRBJ2-7; D not certain. Trimming removed 0 bases from V and 7 bases from J, with 4 bases in between. Germline CDR1 reads PRHDT; CDR2 reads FYEKMQ (reference sequence). This CDR3 spans 11 amino acids. The CDR3 here is CASSLGTEQYF. CDR3 coding DNA: TGTGCCAGCAGCTTAGGGACAGAGCAGTACTTC.

This clone has only one observation. The chain employs TRBV19 and TRBJ1-2; 7 positions agree with TRBD1. CDR1 and CDR2 (germline): LNHDA, SQIVND (reference sequence). The J segment lost 2 bases and the V segment lost 7 bases, leaving 7 bases of the junction unmatched. The CDR3 is 14 amino acids. The CDR3 DNA sequence: TGTGCCAGTACCACGACAGGGAGCAACTATGGCTACACCTTC. It is translated as CASTTTGSNYGYTF.

The chain couples TRBV28 to TRBJ2-2, with 9 bases identical to TRBD2. V shed 3 bases and J 5 bases; nucleotides not matched to a gene: 13. The CDR3 length is 18 residues. CDR1 MDHEN and CDR2 SYDVKM come from the germline V gene. CDR3 region: CASSLDARAGGRTGELFF. The CDR3 coding sequence is TGTGCCAGCAGTTTGGATGCCCGGGCGGGGGGGCGGACCGGGGAGCTGTTTTTT.

This CDR3 reads CATSDRGRSGANVLTF. In DNA, the CDR3 is TGTGCCACCTCGGACAGGGGGCGGTCTGGGGCCAACGTCCTGACTTTC. The chain recombines TRBV27 with TRBJ2-6, with 11 bases lining up with TRBD1. The CDR3 runs to 16 residues. The V gene's germline CDR1 is MNHEY and CDR2 SMNVEV (reference sequence). V was pared by 10 bases and J by 1 base, with 6 bases of the junction left unmatched.

Note on this clone: An end of the junction differs from the germline gene, which may be a read error. This chain links TRBV10-3 with TRBJ1-5; the match to TRBD1 covers 7 bases. CDR1 is ENHRY and CDR2 is SYGVKD in the germline V gene. The CDR3 is 12 residues long. The CDR3 spells CANRQGKQPQHF. The DNA for the CDR3 is TGTGCCAACAGACAGGGCAAACAGCCCCAGCATTTT.

The gene calls are TRBV5-6 and TRBJ1-2, with D hard to call. The CDR3 spans 15 residues. From germline, CDR1 is SGHDT and CDR2 YYEEEE. V lost 0 bases and J lost 4, with 13 bases in between. CDR3 amino acids: CASSLVEGSGYGYTF. CDR3 coding DNA: TGTGCCAGCAGCTTGGTCGAGGGAAGTGGCTATGGCTACACCTTC.

J is TRBJ1-1 and V is TRBV29-1; D is ambiguous. The CDR3 loop spans 10 amino acids. The germline CDR1 and CDR2 sequences are SQVTM and ANQGSEA. V lost 5 bases and J lost 6, with 7 bases in between. CDR3 protein: CSVSVAEAFF. In nucleotides, the CDR3 is TGCAGCGTTTCTGTCGCTGAAGCTTTCTTT.

The chain recombines TRBV27 with TRBJ2-1; 9 bases line up with TRBD2. With V trimmed by 2 bases and J by 4 bases, 18 bases remained unmatched. Germline V CDR1 and CDR2: MNHEY, SMNVEV (reference sequence). CDR3 length equals 20 residues. CDR3 in amino acids: CASSLTPPGNSGRRYNEQFF. CDR3 in DNA: TGTGCCAGCAGTTTAACCCCCCCCGGGAATAGCGGGAGACGGTACAATGAGCAGTTCTTC.

The chain has TRBV11-3 and TRBJ1-1; 7 positions match TRBD1. The CDR3 consists of 13 residues. Germline trimming cut 1 base from V and 4 bases from J; bases unmatched to any gene: 0. From germline, CDR1 is SGHNT and CDR2 YENEEA. CDR3 in DNA: TGTGCCAGCAGCTTAGCAGGGGGCACTGAAGCTTTCTTT. Amino acids: CASSLAGGTEAFF.

This chain joins TRBV5-4 and TRBJ1-2; 8 bases agree with TRBD1. This CDR3 spans 16 amino acids. The germline V gene encodes CDR1 SGHNT and CDR2 YYREEE (reference sequence). With V trimmed by 3 bases and J by 0 bases, 7 bases remained unmatched. The CDR3 reads CASSSGQGRTNYGYTF. For the CDR3, the DNA is TGTGCCAGCAGCTCAGGACAGGGTCGAACTAACTATGGCTACACCTTC.

The rearrangement uses TRBV25-1 and TRBJ2-7, with 14 bases that match TRBD2. The J segment lost 6 bases and the V segment lost 10 bases, leaving 17 bases of the junction unmatched. CDR1 and CDR2 from the germline V gene are MGHDK and SYGVNS. This CDR3 region has 17 residues. For the CDR3, the DNA is TGTGCCACCCAGGGACTAGCGGGAGCCCCGTATCCGCTCGAGCAGTACTTC. This translates into CATQGLAGAPYPLEQYF.

Here the CDR3 DNA reads TGTGCCAGCAGCCGAAAGCTAGCGGGGGATTACAATGAGCAGTTCTTC. It yields the protein CASSRKLAGDYNEQFF. This rearrangement joins TRBV7-9 to TRBJ2-1; 10 bases line up with TRBD2. This CDR3 spans 16 amino acids. Germline-derived CDR1 and CDR2 are SEHNR and FQNEAQ (reference sequence). Germline trimming cut 5 bases from V and 4 bases from J; bases unmatched to any gene: 8. The full variable domain, rest sourced from reference TRBV7-9 and TRBJ2-1, is DTGVSQNPRHKITKRGQNVTFRCDPISEHNRLYWYRQTLGQGPEFLTYFQNEAQLEKSRLLSDRFSAERPKGSFSTLEIQRTEQGDSAMYLCASSRKLAGDYNEQFFGPGTRLTVL.

V and J are TRBV14 and TRBJ2-3; TRBD2 matches at 12 bases. Germline CDR1 reads SGHDN; CDR2 reads FVKESK. The CDR3 totals 16 residues. The J segment lost 8 bases and the V segment lost 4 bases, leaving 10 bases of the junction unmatched. CDR3 DNA: TGTGCCAGCAGCCCCGGACTAGCGGGAAAGGGTGGTACGCAGTATTTT. Translation: CASSPGLAGKGGTQYF.

The chain has TRBV5-4 and TRBJ2-2; weak D call: TRBD2 (5 bases). In germline, CDR1 is SGHNT, CDR2 YYREEE (reference sequence). The CDR3 length is 16 residues. Trimming stripped 2 bases from V and 2 bases from J, with 13 bases between. For the CDR3, the DNA is TGTGCCAGCAGCTTACCGGGGTCTACTAACACCGGGGAGCTGTTTTTT. It is translated as CASSLPGSTNTGELFF.

V is TRBV6-1 and J is TRBJ2-5; maybe TRBD1 (6 bases). This CDR3 region has 15 residues. V was shortened by 2 bases and J by 1 base, with 11 bases between the two germline ends. Germline V CDR1 and CDR2: MNHNS, SASEGT. The CDR3 DNA follows: TGTGCCAGCAGTGAATTAGGGGGTCCCCAAGAGACCCAGTACTTC. This codes for CASSELGGPQETQYF.

The rearrangement uses TRBV18 and TRBJ1-2, with 8 bases lining up with TRBD1. The V and J ends lost 0 bases and 3 bases, in that order; junction bases with no gene match: 0. Germline V CDR1 and CDR2: KGHSH, LQKENI. This CDR3 region has 14 residues. The CDR3 DNA sequence: TGTGCCAGCTCACCACCGACAGGGGACTATGGCTACACCTTC. Translation: CASSPPTGDYGYTF.

The chain links TRBV6-5 to TRBJ2-7; no reliable D call. Germline V gives CDR1 MNHEY, CDR2 SVGAGI. V was pared by 7 bases and J by 2 bases, with 6 bases between. The CDR3 extends over 11 amino acids. DNA of the CDR3: TGTGCCAGCACCCAGGCCTACGAGCAGTACTTC. Its translation: CASTQAYEQYF.

This sequence joins TRBV27 and TRBJ2-1; D perhaps matches TRBD2 (6 bases). With 5 bases removed from V and 7 bases from J, the gap between germline ends came to 15 bases. The CDR3 spans 14 residues. Germline V lookup: CDR1 MNHEY, CDR2 SMNVEV (reference sequence). CDR3 nucleotide sequence: TGTGCCAGCAGTCGACTAGTAGGAGGAAATGAGCAGTTCTTC. It specifies CASSRLVGGNEQFF.

The rearrangement joins TRBV7-9 to TRBJ2-5, with TRBD2 identical over 10 bases. V shed 5 bases, J shed 2 bases, and the junction held 11 bases outside the gene matches. Germline V lookup: CDR1 SEHNR, CDR2 FQNEAQ (reference sequence). CDR3 length equals 17 residues. CDR3 DNA: TGTGCCAGCAGCGGGACCTCGGGACTAGCGTTTCAAGAGACCCAGTACTTC. Translating gives CASSGTSGLAFQETQYF.